This T cell receptor (beta chain) was identified during a study of cytomegalovirus exposure and HLA in healthy donors. There are 13 residues in the CDR3. CDR1 is MNHNY and CDR2 is SVGAGI in the germline V gene (reference sequence). The V and J ends lost 4 bases and 1 base respectively, with 5 bases between them. Turning to this clone: As yet, its antigen is unknown.

Overall study findings and caveats: Available immune exposure information was restricted to CMV serostatus only. Reportedly, cytomegalovirus status was diagnosed with high sensitivity and specificity. TCR beta chain V- and J-gene trimming was linked, in a later analysis, to a missense variant in DCLRE1C.

PCR was performed using 60 Vbeta and 13 Jbeta primers. As originally analysed: Approximately 10 million shared chains were among 65 million to 85 million unique TCR beta chains counted in a later analysis. Profiled with immunoSEQ multiplex PCR; TCRdb holds only in-frame clones, not every one. The V and J calls and clone size come from that table; D and trimming were worked out from the DNA. The sample features some 46,000 clones, with 6.5% to 10% in its top ten. This TCR derives from a male donor in good health and CMV-seronegative. Source material: PBMCs. The V call is TRBV6-6, the J call TRBJ2-1; no clear D. In DNA form, the CDR3 reads TGTGCCAGCAGTTTAACTTCCTACAATGAGCAGTTCTTC. This encodes CASSLTSYNEQFF.